Shown below are 9 T cell receptor beta chains from a single sample sequenced in a study of glioma-infiltrating T cells. The iRepertoire nested amplicon-rescue multiplex PCR amplified TCR alpha and beta CDR3s from RNA. MiXCR, applied by TCRdb to the multiplex PCR reads, yields one record per CDR3 protein. The profile covers 300,000 to 400,000 distinct CDR3 sequences, with 41% appearing a single time and around 12% taken by the ten largest. The sequencing sample was made of glioma tissue, nonneoplastic brain tissue, or PBMCs (not recorded which). The receptors derive from a human donor with low-grade glioma or glioblastoma, undergoing nonglioma brain surgery, or in good health (not recorded which).

Only a few counts were recorded for this clonotype. V usage is TRBV7-8 and J usage is TRBJ1-1; D ambiguous. Trimming pared 5 bases from V and 11 bases from J, leaving 18 bases between. Looked up from germline, CDR1 is SGHVS and CDR2 is FQNEAQ. The CDR3 consists of 13 residues. The CDR3 spells CASSIGAGRGAFF. In nucleotides, the CDR3 is TGTGCCAGCAGCATAGGAGCGGGCCGCGGGGCTTTCTTT. Full variable domain (missing parts from reference TRBV7-8 and TRBJ1-1): GAGVSQSPRYKVAKRGQDVALRCDPISGHVSLFWYQQALGQGPEFLTYFQNEAQLDKSGLPSDRFFAERPEGSVSTLKIQRTQQEDSAVYLCASSIGAGRGAFFGQGTRLTVV.

The chain links TRBV28 to TRBJ1-2; 9 bases match TRBD1. V gave up 5 bases and J gave up 3 bases; unmatched junction bases: 4. Germline V CDR1 and CDR2: MDHEN, SYDVKM. CDR3 size: 14 residues. The CDR3 DNA follows: TGTGCCAGCAGTACAGGGGGCAGGGACTATGGCTACACCTTC. This gives the protein CASSTGGRDYGYTF.

This chain uses TRBV7-2 with TRBJ2-7, with 8 positions matching TRBD2. The CDR3 covers 16 residues. Per germline, CDR1 SGHTA and CDR2 FQGNSA. With V trimmed by 0 bases and J by 7 bases, 11 bases remained unmatched. CDR3 amino acids: CASSLAFGSGAGEQYF. For the CDR3, the DNA is TGTGCCAGCAGCTTAGCCTTCGGTAGCGGGGCCGGTGAGCAGTACTTC.

This chain connects TRBV7-6 to TRBJ1-1; D is undetermined. The V end was cut by 1 base, the J end by 1 base, with 7 bases between. This CDR3 contains 14 residues. Germline CDR1 SGHVS, CDR2 FNYEAQ. The CDR3 protein is CASSLGLSNTEAFF. CDR3 in DNA: TGTGCCAGCAGCTTAGGGCTGTCGAACACTGAAGCTTTCTTT.

This clonotype was seen just once. This chain joins TRBV29-1 and TRBJ1-1, with D maybe TRBD1 (6 bases). CDR3 length equals 12 residues. Per germline, CDR1 SQVTM and CDR2 ANQGSEA. Trimming removed 4 bases from V and 1 base from J, with 7 bases in between. The CDR3 nucleotides are TGCAGCGTTGGACAGGCGAACACTGAAGCTTTCTTT. This codes for CSVGQANTEAFF.

The CDR3 DNA sequence: TGCGCCAGCAGCTTGGTGGGTTCCTACTATGGCTACACCTTC. Its translation is CASSLVGSYYGYTF. This sequence joins TRBV5-1 and TRBJ1-2; D remains unclear. CDR1 SGHRS and CDR2 YFSETQ come from the germline V gene. CDR3 length: 14 amino acids. Trimming stripped 0 bases from V and 3 bases from J, with 9 bases between.

As for this clonotype: At one end, the junction sequence differs from germline, possibly due to a read error. The chain combines TRBV6-1 with TRBJ2-3; 7 nucleotides align to TRBD2. CDR3 size: 20 residues. Germline values: CDR1 MNHNS, CDR2 SASEGT. DNA for the CDR3: TGTGCCATCAGTACTCCCCTCGGAATAGCGGGCCATACTAGCACAGATACGCAGTATTTT. Its protein product is CAISTPLGIAGHTSTDTQYF.

This clonotype occurred a few times. The chain couples TRBV7-8 to TRBJ2-7, with 7 nucleotides matching TRBD1. V dropped 6 bases and J dropped 6; count of bases not matched to a gene: 14. The length of the CDR3 is 15 residues. Germline V gene lookup returns CDR1 SGHVS and CDR2 FQNEAQ. CDR3 protein: CASRPSTGSEGEQYF. The DNA for the CDR3 is TGTGCCAGCAGACCATCGACAGGGAGTGAGGGCGAGCAGTACTTC.

This clonotype was recorded at least ten times. This chain uses TRBV7-2 with TRBJ2-7; the D gene is possibly TRBD2 (6 bases). CDR3 length: 12 residues. The germline V gene encodes CDR1 SGHTA and CDR2 FQGNSA. With 5 bases removed from V and 7 bases from J, the gap between germline ends came to 12 bases. In nucleotides, the CDR3 is TGTGCCAGCAGCCTGGGACTTGGAGAGCAGTACTTC. This encodes CASSLGLGEQYF.